This entry describes one T cell receptor (beta chain). Antigen unknown. The sample comes from a study of cytomegalovirus exposure and HLA in healthy donors. Donors were nominally healthy when sampled, though unrecorded immune exposures were likely. Germline V gene sequence: CDR1 WSHSY, CDR2 SAAADI. J gave up 7 bases and V 3 bases, and 15 bases lay outside the gene matches. The length of the CDR3 is 18 residues. The PCR ran on 60 Vbeta and 13 Jbeta primers. Original analysis: Later analysis identified tens of millions of unique TCR beta chains, 9 million to 12 million shared. The repertoire was sequenced with immunoSEQ multiplex PCR; TCRdb's copy has only in-frame clones and lacks some. For V, J and clone size, that table is used; D and trimming come from the DNA. The repertoire holds fewer than 150,000 clones, with 60% to 85% as singletons. Study conclusions and caveats: Sequencing likely produced, as an artifact, a cluster of highly shared sequence variants.

The receptor comes from a man aged 45-65 years in good health and CMV-seropositive. The source material was PBMCs. This rearrangement joins TRBV10-2 to TRBJ1-5; 10 nucleotides agree with TRBD1. CDR3 residues: CASSDTLTGGTADQPQHF. The CDR3 bases are TGCGCCAGCAGTGATACCCTGACAGGGGGCACAGCCGACCAGCCCCAGCATTTT.